The entry below describes one TCR beta chain. This record comes from a study of T-cell reconstitution after alpha-beta-depleted transplantation in children. The CDR3 consists of 19 residues. From germline, CDR1 is SGHDN and CDR2 FVKESK. V shed 0 bases and J 4 bases; nucleotides not matched to a gene: 16. Using unique molecular identifiers, the investigators prepared the TCRbeta library. Using its own MiXCR run on the PCR reads, TCRdb lists one record per CDR3 protein. The sample carries just under 550,000 distinct CDR3 sequences, about a sixth recorded once. The source material was PBMCs from the stem cell graft donor, sampled from the stem cell graft. This chain joins TRBV14 and TRBJ2-7; 9 bases agree with TRBD1. The sequence was obtained from a human donor who donated a stem cell graft to a child with acute lymphoblastic leukemia. The CDR3 DNA follows: TGTGCCAGCAGCCAAGATCCTCTGGTGTCCGGGACAGGGCGGTACGAGCAGTACTTC. Amino acid sequence: CASSQDPLVSGTGRYEQYF.